This T cell receptor (beta chain) was captured in a study of OX40 agonist ivuxolimab in advanced cancers. Study information: The eligibility criteria allowed prior anti-PD-1, anti-PD-L1 or anti-CTLA-4 therapy, and 40% had some.

The repertoire was sequenced with immunoSEQ multiplex PCR; TCRdb's copy has only in-frame clones and lacks some. The profile shows under 80,000 clones, 86% of them singletons. Trimming removed 3 bases from V and 4 bases from J; junction bases left unmatched: 9. The length of the CDR3 is 16 residues. Per germline, CDR1 SGHAT and CDR2 FQDESV (reference sequence). The J gene is TRBJ2-4, the V gene TRBV11-1; 7 nucleotides align to TRBD1. This receptor was taken from an adult with an advanced solid tumor such as melanoma, head and neck, liver or kidney cancer. Here the sequenced sample was CD4+ or CD8+ T cells sorted from blood, taken in a trial of the OX40 agonist ivuxolimab. The CDR3 loop is CASSFTSGTEKNIQYF. For the CDR3, the DNA is TGTGCCAGCAGCTTTACCTCCGGGACAGAAAAAAACATTCAGTACTTC.